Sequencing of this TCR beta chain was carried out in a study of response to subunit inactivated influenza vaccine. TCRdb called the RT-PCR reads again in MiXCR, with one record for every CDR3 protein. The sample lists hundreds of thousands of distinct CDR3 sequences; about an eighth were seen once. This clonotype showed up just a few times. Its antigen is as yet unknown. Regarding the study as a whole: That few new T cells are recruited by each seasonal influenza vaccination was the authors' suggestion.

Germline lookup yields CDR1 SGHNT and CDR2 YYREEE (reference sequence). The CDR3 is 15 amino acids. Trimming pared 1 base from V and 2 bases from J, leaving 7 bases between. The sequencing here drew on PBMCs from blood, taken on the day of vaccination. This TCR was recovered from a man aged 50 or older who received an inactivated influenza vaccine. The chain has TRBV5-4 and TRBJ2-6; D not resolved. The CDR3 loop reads CASSLSLTGANVLTF. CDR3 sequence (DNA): TGTGCCAGCAGCTTGTCTTTAACTGGGGCCAACGTCCTGACTTTC.